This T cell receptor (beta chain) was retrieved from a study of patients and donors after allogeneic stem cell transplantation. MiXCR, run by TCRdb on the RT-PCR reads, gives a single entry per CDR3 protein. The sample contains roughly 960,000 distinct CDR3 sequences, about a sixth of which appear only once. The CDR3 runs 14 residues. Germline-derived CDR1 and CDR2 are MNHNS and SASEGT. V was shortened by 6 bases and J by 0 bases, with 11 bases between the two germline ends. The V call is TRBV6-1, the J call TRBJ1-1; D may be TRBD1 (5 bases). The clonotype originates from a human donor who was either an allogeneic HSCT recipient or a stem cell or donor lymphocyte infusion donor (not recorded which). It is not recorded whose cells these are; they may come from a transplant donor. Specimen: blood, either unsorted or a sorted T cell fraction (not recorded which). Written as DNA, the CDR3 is TGTGCCAGCAGGGAACAGGTGTTGAACACTGAAGCTTTCTTT. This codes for CASREQVLNTEAFF.